This T cell receptor beta chain came from a study of regulatory T cells in long-lasting Graves disease. Findings of the study overall: Patients with persistent disease showed a bias toward TRBV28, TRBJ1-2 and TRBJ2-5.

V was trimmed by 4 bases and J by 7 bases, leaving 11 bases between them. Germline values: CDR1 SNHLY, CDR2 FYNNEI. This CDR3 spans 13 amino acids. Arm-PCR of CDR3 regions and iRepertoire HTBI primers were used to build TCR beta libraries. TCRdb reprocessed the multiplex PCR reads via MiXCR and lists one record per CDR3 protein. The sample includes under 700,000 distinct CDR3 sequences, roughly 16% of them seen just once. In its sample, this clonotype was seen many times. No antigen is known for it. The sample's time point: newly diagnosed GD, antithyroid drugs for less than 3 months. Making the TCR library involved RNA that had been extracted from PBMCs. These same data were also listed under a study on T cells in Graves' hyperthyroidism and ophthalmopathy.

The chain uses TRBV2 and TRBJ1-5; the D is unclear. This TCR was recovered from a woman aged 35-65 years with Graves disease. The material sequenced was peripheral blood mononuclear cells (PBMCs), taken at new diagnosis, from a patient treated with antithyroid drugs. The CDR3 region has the DNA TGTGCCAGCAGTGGTCTGGAGAGGCAGCCCCAGCATTTT. Translation: CASSGLERQPQHF.